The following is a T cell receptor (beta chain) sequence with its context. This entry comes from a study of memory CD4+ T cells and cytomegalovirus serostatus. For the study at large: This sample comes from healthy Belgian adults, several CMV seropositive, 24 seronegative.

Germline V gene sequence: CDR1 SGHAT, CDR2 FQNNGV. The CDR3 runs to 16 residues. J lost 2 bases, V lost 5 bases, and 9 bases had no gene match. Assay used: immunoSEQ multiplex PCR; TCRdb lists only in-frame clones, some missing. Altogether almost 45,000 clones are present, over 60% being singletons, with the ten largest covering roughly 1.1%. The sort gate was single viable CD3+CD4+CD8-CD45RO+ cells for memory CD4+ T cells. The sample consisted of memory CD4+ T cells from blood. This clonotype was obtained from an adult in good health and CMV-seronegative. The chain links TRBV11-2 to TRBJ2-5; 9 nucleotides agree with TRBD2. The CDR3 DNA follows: TGTGCCAGCAGCGGAGTCGTGCTAGCGGGACAAGAGACCCAGTACTTC. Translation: CASSGVVLAGQETQYF.